Listed here are 22 T cell receptor beta chains from one sample, sequenced in a study of blood T cell repertoires in COVID-19. The protocol was immunoSEQ multiplex PCR, while the TCRdb copy is restricted to in-frame clones and leaves out a portion. The repertoire holds approximately 300,000 clones, about nine tenths seen once, with 1% in the top ten. The sequencing input was peripheral blood. These receptors all stem from a man aged 50 or older with active or convalescent COVID-19.

The V call is TRBV11-2, the J call TRBJ2-1; D is perhaps TRBD1 (5 bases). V was cut by 5 bases and J by 6 bases, with 17 bases left in between. This CDR3 region has 15 residues. Germline lookup yields CDR1 SGHAT and CDR2 FQNNGV. The chain's CDR3 is CASSLSRAPSNEQFF. CDR3 sequence (DNA): TGTGCCAGCAGCCTTAGCAGGGCCCCGTCCAATGAGCAGTTCTTC. The entire variable domain, with the rest obtained from reference TRBV11-2 and TRBJ2-1, is as follows: EAGVAQSPRYKIIEKRQSVAFWCNPISGHATLYWYQQILGQGPKLLIQFQNNGVVDDSQLPKDRFSAERLKGVDSTLKIQPAKLEDSAVYLCASSLSRAPSNEQFFGPGTRLTVL.

This clone occurred a few times. The chain recombines TRBV2 with TRBJ1-2; D not certain. V was cut by 8 bases and J by 4 bases, with 14 bases left in between. Germline CDR1 is SNHLY and CDR2 is FYNNEI. The CDR3 totals 13 residues. The DNA for the CDR3 is TGTGCCAGCGTCCAACGGGAGGGCTATGGCTACACCTTC. This sequence encodes CASVQREGYGYTF.

The chain uses TRBV6-5 and TRBJ2-2, with 7 bases aligning to TRBD2. Germline V CDR1 and CDR2: MNHEY, SVGAGI. J lost 2 bases, V lost 6 bases, and 6 bases had no gene match. This CDR3 is built from 15 residues. Here the CDR3 DNA reads TGTGCCAGCAGCCGACTAGCCTTCAACACCGGGGAGCTGTTTTTT. Protein: CASSRLAFNTGELFF.

V usage is TRBV6-2 or TRBV6-3 and J usage is TRBJ1-2, with TRBD1 matching 7 bases. The CDR3 is made up of 16 amino acids. Germline V gene data show CDR1 as MNHEY and CDR2 as SVGEGT. The J segment lost 3 bases and the V segment lost 5 bases, leaving 12 bases of the junction unmatched. The CDR3 bases are TGTGCCAGCAGTCAACCTAGGACAGGTTGGGACTATGGCTACACCTTC. It translates to CASSQPRTGWDYGYTF.

The rearrangement uses TRBV6-1 and TRBJ2-1; 12 bases align to TRBD1. V trimming: 1 base; J trimming: 0 bases; junction bases outside the gene matches: 10. Germline loops: CDR1 MNHNS, CDR2 SASEGT. The CDR3 runs to 20 residues. Written as DNA, the CDR3 is TGTGCCAGCAGTGAAGTGGTCGGGACAGGGGGCCCCTACTCCTACAATGAGCAGTTCTTC. Translating gives CASSEVVGTGGPYSYNEQFF.

V usage is TRBV2 and J usage is TRBJ2-7, with D tentatively TRBD1 (5 bases). Germline V gives CDR1 SNHLY, CDR2 FYNNEI. The CDR3 covers 12 residues. The V end lost 5 bases, the J end lost 4 bases, and 9 bases lay between the germline ends. The CDR3 loop is CASSYDRYEQYF. The CDR3 DNA reads as TGTGCCAGCAGTTACGACAGATACGAGCAGTACTTC.

The chain is built from TRBV5-1 and TRBJ2-3; 13 nucleotides align to TRBD2. Germline V gene sequence: CDR1 SGHRS, CDR2 YFSETQ. This CDR3 comprises 17 residues. The J segment lost 0 bases and the V segment lost 4 bases, leaving 5 bases of the junction unmatched. The CDR3 here is CASSPGTSGTSTDTQYF. CDR3 nucleotide sequence: TGCGCCAGCAGCCCAGGGACTAGCGGGACGAGCACAGATACGCAGTATTTT.

The chain recombines TRBV7-6 with TRBJ1-3; TRBD1 matches at 8 bases. Trimming removed 2 bases from V and 0 bases from J; junction bases left unmatched: 0. The CDR3 covers 15 residues. In germline, CDR1 is SGHVS, CDR2 FNYEAQ. The CDR3 nucleotides read TGTGCCAGCAGCTTAACAGGGGGCTCTGGAAACACCATATATTTT. Translated, it gives CASSLTGGSGNTIYF.

This chain connects TRBV11-2 to TRBJ1-4; no firm D call. The CDR3 extends over 14 amino acids. Trimming cost V 6 bases and J 8 bases, with 16 bases left between them. Germline loops: CDR1 SGHAT, CDR2 FQNNGV. This chain's CDR3 is CASREGPGFEKLFF. DNA of the CDR3: TGTGCCAGCAGGGAGGGCCCGGGATTCGAAAAACTGTTTTTT.

This sequence joins TRBV6-2 or TRBV6-3 and TRBJ1-5, with D unclear. The V and J ends lost 2 bases and 2 bases respectively, with 10 bases between them. The germline V gene encodes CDR1 MNHEY and CDR2 SVGEGT. CDR3 size: 15 residues. Written as DNA, the CDR3 is TGTGCCAGCAGTTACGCTGGGCTCGGCAATCAGCCCCAGCATTTT. It translates to CASSYAGLGNQPQHF.

V usage is TRBV28 and J usage is TRBJ2-3; 7 bases map to TRBD1. With 9 bases clipped from V and 4 bases from J, the junction kept 10 bases outside the gene matches. Germline V gives CDR1 MDHEN, CDR2 SYDVKM. This CDR3 is built from 14 residues. CDR3 protein: CASRDSRTSDTQYF. CDR3 sequence (DNA): TGTGCCAGTCGGGACAGCAGAACGTCAGATACGCAGTATTTT. The whole variable domain, remainder taken from reference TRBV28 and TRBJ2-3, is DVKVTQSSRYLVKRTGEKVFLECVQDMDHENMFWYRQDPGLGLRLIYFSYDVKMKEKGDIPEGYSVSREKKERFSLILESASTNQTSMYLCASRDSRTSDTQYFGPGTRLTVL.

The chain links TRBV5-1 to TRBJ2-5; D gene ambiguous. Between the trimmed V and J ends, which lost 2 bases and 3 bases, there was a span of 8 bases. The CDR3 length is 13 residues. Germline values: CDR1 SGHRS, CDR2 YFSETQ. This CDR3 is CASSFYGEETQYF. The CDR3 coding sequence is TGCGCCAGCAGCTTTTACGGAGAAGAGACCCAGTACTTC.

The chain carries TRBV19 and TRBJ2-1, with D tentatively TRBD2 (6 bases). The CDR3 totals 13 residues. Germline CDR1 and CDR2: LNHDA and SQIVND (reference sequence). The V and J ends lost 4 bases and 11 bases respectively, with 15 bases between them. CDR3 nucleotides: TGTGCCAGTAGTACCCAACCGGGAGCAAAGCAGTTCTTC. Amino acid sequence: CASSTQPGAKQFF.

The gene calls are TRBV11-2 and TRBJ1-3; D ambiguous. V was shortened by 8 bases and J by 2 bases, with 7 bases between the two germline ends. This CDR3 is built from 12 residues. CDR1 and CDR2 from the germline V gene are SGHAT and FQNNGV. The DNA of the CDR3 is TGTGCCAGCCAGAGGGCTGGAAACACCATATATTTT. Amino acid sequence: CASQRAGNTIYF.

This chain joins TRBV18 and TRBJ1-1; TRBD1 is a possible D gene (5 bases). CDR3 length: 15 amino acids. The germline gives CDR1 KGHSH, CDR2 LQKENI. The germline V and J ends were trimmed by 4 bases and 1 base, with 13 bases remaining between them. The CDR3 nucleotides are TGTGCCAGCTCACGATGGGTACAGGAGAACACTGAAGCTTTCTTT. Translated: CASSRWVQENTEAFF.

Only one count was recorded for this clone. CDR3 bases: TGTGCCAGCAGCTCCTCGGACAGGGGAGGAAACACCATATATTTT. Residues: CASSSSDRGGNTIYF. The V call is TRBV7-6, the J call TRBJ1-3; 9 bases are a match to TRBD1. There are 15 residues in the CDR3. J lost 4 bases, V lost 4 bases, and 5 bases had no gene match. Germline V gene data show CDR1 as SGHVS and CDR2 as FNYEAQ.

This chain links TRBV5-6 with TRBJ1-6; D is unclear. The ends were cut back, 3 bases at V and 13 bases at J, with 20 bases in the middle. In germline, CDR1 is SGHDT, CDR2 YYEEEE. The CDR3 extends over 15 amino acids. This CDR3 reads CASSSKAGSGWPLHF. CDR3 DNA: TGTGCCAGCAGCTCGAAGGCCGGGTCGGGATGGCCCCTCCACTTT.

The CDR3 sequence: CASRSRGGLSEQYF. The CDR3 DNA sequence: TGTGCCAGCAGGAGTCGCGGGGGCCTCAGCGAGCAGTACTTC. The rearrangement joins TRBV2 to TRBJ2-7; D is possibly TRBD2 (7 bases). V was shortened by 6 bases and J by 6 bases, with 18 bases between the two germline ends. CDR1 and CDR2 (germline): SNHLY, FYNNEI. The CDR3 runs 14 residues.

The CDR3 nucleotides are TGTGCCAGCAGCCCTACAGGGGGGAAATACTCACCCCTCCACTTT. Translation gives CASSPTGGKYSPLHF. The chain joins TRBV21-1 to TRBJ1-6; the table gives TRBD1 as D, unverified against the DNA. TRBV21-1 is a known pseudogene. The CDR3 totals 15 residues.

This chain links TRBV7-2 with TRBJ1-2; TRBD1 matches 12 bases. The CDR3 consists of 14 residues. Germline CDR1 and CDR2: SGHTA and FQGNSA. V lost 3 bases, J lost 13 bases, and 9 bases stayed unmatched. The CDR3 is CASSFSSGTGGSTF. In nucleotides, the CDR3 is TGTGCCAGCAGCTTTAGTTCCGGGACAGGGGGCAGCACCTTC.

CDR3 region: CASSQEGRGDGYTF. The CDR3 nucleotides read TGCGCCAGCAGCCAAGAAGGCAGGGGTGATGGCTACACCTTC. The gene calls are TRBV4-3 and TRBJ1-2; D may be TRBD1 (6 bases). Trimming removed 0 bases at V and 6 bases at J, with 11 bases between. This CDR3 comprises 14 residues. Per the germline V gene, CDR1 is LGHNA and CDR2 is YSLEER.

The V call is TRBV30, the J call TRBJ2-7, with D possibly TRBD2 on 5 matching bases. The V gene's germline CDR1 is GTSNPN and CDR2 SVGIG (reference sequence). V lost 1 base, J lost 8 bases, and 9 bases lay in between. The CDR3 has 11 residues. The CDR3 nucleotides read TGTGCCTGGAGTGGTTCGGGAAAGCAGTACTTC. It codes for CAWSGSGKQYF.